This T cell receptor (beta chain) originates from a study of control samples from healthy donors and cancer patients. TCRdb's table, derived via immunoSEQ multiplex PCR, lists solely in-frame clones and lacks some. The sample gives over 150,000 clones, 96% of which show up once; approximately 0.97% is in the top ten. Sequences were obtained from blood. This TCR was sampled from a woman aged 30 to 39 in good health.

The CDR3 loop reads CAISDGSGGTEAFF. The CDR3 DNA is TGTGCCATCAGTGATGGGTCGGGGGGGACTGAAGCTTTCTTT. This chain links TRBV10-3 with TRBJ1-1, with a possible D match to TRBD1 (5 bases). CDR1 and CDR2 from the germline V gene are ENHRY and SYGVKD. The V and J ends lost 3 bases and 5 bases respectively, with 13 bases between them. The CDR3 runs 14 residues.